This note documents a single TCR beta chain sequence. Its antigen is as yet unknown. The record originates from a study of cytomegalovirus exposure and HLA in healthy donors. Both 60 Vbeta primers and 13 Jbeta primers went into the PCR. Libraries were prepared by immunoSEQ multiplex PCR; TCRdb keeps only in-frame clonotypes and omits some of them. The repertoire holds approximately 270,000 clones, with 75% to 90% as singletons. Per the germline V gene, CDR1 is MNHNS and CDR2 is SASEGT. The CDR3 is 14 amino acids. The ends were cut back, 7 bases at V and 0 bases at J, with 9 bases in the middle. General study points: The study put under 200 TCR beta chains on its list as cytomegalovirus-associated. A later analysis found TCR association rates differed by HLA locus, highest for DRB1 and lowest for HLA-C. Compared with the roughly 700-donor mean, an Asian-associated ancestry cluster reportedly had fewer N-insertions, according to a later analysis. Later analysis suggested links between common viral pathogens and several top significant clusters.

This TCR derives from a girl aged 2 to 10 in good health and CMV-seronegative. Sequencing was done on a sample of PBMCs. This rearrangement joins TRBV6-1 to TRBJ2-2; D not resolved. CDR3 residues: CASKAYPNTGELFF. CDR3 DNA sequence: TGTGCCAGCAAAGCTTATCCGAACACCGGGGAGCTGTTTTTT.